This note documents a single T cell receptor (beta chain) sequence. No antigen is known for it. TCRdb's copy holds only in-frame clones and misses some; the assay was immunoSEQ multiplex PCR. Of 13,000 or so clones listed, about 76% are singletons. This specimen comes from a study of OX40 agonist ivuxolimab in advanced cancers. On the study more broadly: An agonistic anti-OX40 (CD134) antibody, ivuxolimab, was used to treat the patients. Patients were infused with ivuxolimab every 2 weeks at 0.01 to 10 mg/kg. The study, taken as a whole, reports: There was clonal expansion of CD4+ and CD8+ blood T cells by week 6 at 0.1 to 3.0 mg/kg. Compared with CD4+, CD8+ T cells on average had more expanded clones.

V lost 7 bases, J lost 5 bases, and 13 bases stayed unmatched. The CDR3 sequence is 15 residues long. CDR1 is MNHEY and CDR2 is SMNVEV in the germline V gene (reference sequence). V and J are TRBV27 and TRBJ1-2; 7 positions match TRBD1. This specimen consisted of CD4+ or CD8+ T cells sorted from blood, obtained in a trial of the OX40 agonist ivuxolimab. The TCR sequence derives from an adult with an advanced solid tumor such as melanoma, head and neck, liver or kidney cancer. The CDR3 bases are TGTGCCAGCAAGGAGCTTAAGGGGGCCCTTTATGGCTACACCTTC. It specifies CASKELKGALYGYTF.